This section outlines one T cell receptor (beta chain) sequence together with its context. The data stem from a study of blood T cell repertoires in COVID-19. Sequencing was performed with immunoSEQ multiplex PCR; in TCRdb, only in-frame clones are kept and a portion is missing. The sample yields 150,000 to 200,000 clones, around nine tenths seen once. Germline-derived CDR1 and CDR2 are GTSNPN and SVGIG (reference sequence). This CDR3 contains 12 residues. The sequenced sample was peripheral blood. The TCR sequence derives from a woman aged 18-29 years who had recovered from COVID-19. The V call is TRBV30, the J call TRBJ2-3, with D possibly TRBD1 on 6 matching bases. CDR3 in amino acids: CARTASTDTQYF. Written as DNA, the CDR3 is TGTGCAAGGACAGCTAGCACAGATACGCAGTATTTT.